The T cell receptor (beta chain) described here comes from a study of blood T cell repertoires in COVID-19 (dated by TCRdb to the early 2020s). Turning to the overall study: Collaborator samples came from the United States, Italy and Spain and covered acute and convalescent phases of COVID-19. Samples came from the ongoing ImmuneRACE study (first 160 participants) plus 1,254 subjects from 6 global collaborators. A freely available public database, intended as a resource for researchers studying the immune response to SARS-CoV-2, is where the repertoires were released. The material from the prospective study consisted of cDNA or gDNA derived from T cells, B-cell-depleted T cells, or PBMCs. Where available, HLA class I and class II types were taken from metadata supplied by the sample provider and were not determined by assay-based typing. Deeply sampled blood TCRbeta repertoires from subjects exposed to, actively infected with, or recovered from COVID-19 were included in the dataset. The sample metadata nearly always contained a de-identified subject ID, COVID-19 status, age in years and sex. Beyond this particular receptor, the publication reports: Clinical and demographic metadata were provided uncurated, with the amount varying by source and participant.

Participants in the prospective study were enrolled through a virtual design, were aged 18 to 89 years, and lived in roughly 26 United States geographic areas. In the prospective study, participants were assigned to cohorts based on the clinical history participants reported in a screening survey and a study questionnaire. In the prospective study, mobile phlebotomists collected whole blood, serum and a nasopharyngeal or oropharyngeal swab from each participant. Prospective study participants could optionally give additional blood draws and questionnaires over a roughly two-month period. Before DNA extraction, prospective study blood samples were shipped either frozen or at room temperature. From a lookup of the germline V gene, CDR1 and CDR2 are KGHSH and LQKENI. The CDR3 contains 13 residues, cysteine and phenylalanine counted. Of all the DNA, just the CDR3 is kept, 39 bases in frame from base 1. V is reduced by 3 bases and J by 3 bases, leaving a spacing of 8 bases between them.

Concerning this clone itself: The specificity of this receptor is unknown. Per-base quality was not reported, and no clone a single base away is much larger than it. Other nucleotide sequences in the sample specify the same CDR3.

TCRbeta CDR3 regions were amplified from genomic DNA by means of the immunoSEQ Assay, a bias-controlled multiplex PCR. On the study's bioinformatics: The number of nucleated cells in each sample was estimated by amplification of reference gene primers within the assay. To quantify the absolute abundance of each unique TCRbeta CDR3 rearrangement, sequence reads were collapsed and filtered. For each sample, productive Simpson clonality was calculated as the square root of Simpson's diversity index over productive rearrangements. TCRdb provides this immuneACCESS table in a form limited to in-frame rearrangements. Some clones are lacking; in checked studies, under half of them reflect an unresolved V gene, and why the rest are absent is not known. The V and J calls and clone size were taken over from that table, and D and trimming were inferred from the DNA. This sample holds roughly 420,000 clones; roughly 90% were observed only once. 0.95% to 1% of the sample is held by the ten biggest clonotypes.

The source of this sequence is a woman aged 30 to 39 with acute COVID-19. The material sequenced was PBMCs or T cells enriched from blood (not recorded which). Recombination connected TRBV18 to TRBJ1-2; a tentative D match to TRBD1 spans 6 bases. The CDR3 corresponds to CASSPSGDYGYTF. The nucleotides are TGTGCCAGCTCACCCTCAGGGGACTATGGCTACACCTTC.